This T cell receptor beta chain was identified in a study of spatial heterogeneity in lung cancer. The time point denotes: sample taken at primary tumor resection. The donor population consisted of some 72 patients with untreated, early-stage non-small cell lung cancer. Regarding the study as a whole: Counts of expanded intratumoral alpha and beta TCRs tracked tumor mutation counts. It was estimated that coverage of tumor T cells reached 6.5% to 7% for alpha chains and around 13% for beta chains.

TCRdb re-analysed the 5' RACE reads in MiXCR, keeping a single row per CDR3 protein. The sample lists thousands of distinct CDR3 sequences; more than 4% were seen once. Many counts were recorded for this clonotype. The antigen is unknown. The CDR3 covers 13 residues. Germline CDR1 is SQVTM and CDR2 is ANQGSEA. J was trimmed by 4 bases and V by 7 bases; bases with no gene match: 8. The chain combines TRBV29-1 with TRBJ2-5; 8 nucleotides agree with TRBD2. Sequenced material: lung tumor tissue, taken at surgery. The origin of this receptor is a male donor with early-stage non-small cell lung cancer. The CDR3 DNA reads TGCAGCGCTCAAGCGGGACTAGTAGAGACCCAGTACTTC. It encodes CSAQAGLVETQYF.